The clone carrying this T cell receptor (beta chain) came up a few times. The antigen is unknown. The data are from a study of blood T cells in healthy people across ages. For the second PCR, which ran for 7 to 11 cycles, a sample-barcoded 5' primer and a J-beta primer mix were used. Paired-end reads containing CDR3 totaled no fewer than 3 million for each sample. TCRdb passed the 5' RACE reads through MiXCR, listing each CDR3 protein once. The table has 600,000 to 850,000 distinct CDR3 sequences, roughly two fifths seen once; the top ten hold 20% to 25%. In terms of origin and age, donors were healthy Caucasian individuals from Russia aged 6 to 90. Findings and limits, study-wide: A roughly linear age-dependent decrease characterized TCR beta diversity per million T cells. Investigators viewed diversity estimates from one million T cells as underestimates, the study reported.

The clonotype originates from an older woman in good health. The specimen was blood.

The CDR3 sequence: CASSQDRARLYGYTF. For the CDR3, the DNA is TGCGCCAGCAGCCAAGACAGGGCCCGTCTATATGGCTACACCTTC. The J gene is TRBJ1-2, the V gene TRBV4-1; D is perhaps TRBD1 (5 bases). There are 15 residues in the CDR3. The germline gives CDR1 MGHRA, CDR2 YSYEKL. V lost 0 bases and J lost 5, with 13 bases in between.